The T cell receptor beta chain under discussion was sequenced for a study of blood T cells in healthy people across ages. Then a second PCR, running roughly 7 to 11 cycles, was carried out with a sample-barcoded 5' primer and a J-beta primer mix. TCRdb called the 5' RACE reads again in MiXCR, with one record for every CDR3 protein. The profile shows around 600,000 distinct CDR3 sequences, roughly 48% of them singletons. CDR3 size: 13 residues. V gave up 4 bases and J gave up 2 bases, with 8 bases separating them. The table lists this clonotype with a few counts. Every sample had a minimum of 6 million PBMCs isolated.

This receptor was taken from an elderly man in good health. The material sequenced was blood. The chain recombines TRBV12-3 or TRBV12-4 with TRBJ1-1, with a possible D match to TRBD1 (5 bases). The CDR3 here is CASSWGSNTEAFF. CDR3 in DNA: TGTGCCAGCAGTTGGGGCAGCAACACTGAAGCTTTCTTT.